One sample yielded the 30 T cell receptor beta chains listed below, sequenced in a study of memory CD4+ T cells and cytomegalovirus serostatus. The sort gate was single viable CD3+CD4+CD8-CD45RO+ cells for memory CD4+ T cells. The method was immunoSEQ multiplex PCR; TCRdb's version includes in-frame clones alone and lacks a portion of them. This sample has about 75,000 clones, with roughly 80% found just once. Sample: memory CD4+ T cells from blood. The receptors stem from an adult in good health and CMV-seropositive.

The rearrangement links TRBV30 to TRBJ2-3; 11 bases align to TRBD2. The CDR3 is 16 residues long. V lost 3 bases to trimming and J lost 2 bases; unmatched junction nucleotides: 7. CDR1 is GTSNPN, CDR2 SVGIG, per germline (reference sequence). The CDR3 DNA reads TGTGCCTGGAGGTTGGGACTAGCGGCCTACACAGATACGCAGTATTTT. Its translation is CAWRLGLAAYTDTQYF. Looking up the rest from reference TRBV30 and TRBJ2-3 gives the full variable domain: SQTIHQWPATLVQPVGSPLSLECTVEGTSNPNLYWYRQAAGRGLQLLFYSVGIGQISSEVPQNLSASRPQDRQFILSSKKLLLSDSGFYLCAWRLGLAAYTDTQYFGPGTRLTVL.

The chain links TRBV7-9 to TRBJ1-1; TRBD1 aligns across 7 bases. The CDR3 is 15 amino acids. The junction had 3 bases not matched to a gene; V was cut back by 1 base and J by 1 base. The germline CDR1 and CDR2 sequences are SEHNR and FQNEAQ (reference sequence). CDR3 nucleotides: TGTGCCAGCAGCTTAGGGGACAGCCGGAACACTGAAGCTTTCTTT. It specifies CASSLGDSRNTEAFF.

CDR3 coding DNA: TGTGCCAGCAGCTTAGCGGGAGTTGGAGATACGCAGTATTTT. Residues: CASSLAGVGDTQYF. The V and J genes are TRBV5-4 and TRBJ2-3; 8 bases map to TRBD2. The CDR3 sequence is 14 residues long. V shed 2 bases and J 5 bases; nucleotides not matched to a gene: 4. Germline V gene lookup returns CDR1 SGHNT and CDR2 YYREEE (reference sequence).

The rearrangement uses TRBV27 and TRBJ2-1, with 7 nucleotides matching TRBD1. CDR3 length: 13 residues. V dropped 3 bases and J dropped 13; count of bases not matched to a gene: 9. CDR1 and CDR2 from the germline V gene are MNHEY and SMNVEV (reference sequence). CDR3 DNA: TGTGCCAGCAGTTTTAGGACAGGACTTTCCCAGTTCTTC. Its protein is CASSFRTGLSQFF.

The V and J genes are TRBV7-9 and TRBJ2-3; a weak D match, TRBD2 (5 bases). This CDR3 region has 16 residues. V gave up 5 bases and J gave up 4 bases, with 19 bases separating them. Looked up from germline, CDR1 is SEHNR and CDR2 is FQNEAQ (reference sequence). CDR3 nucleotides: TGTGCCAGCAGCCCATGGGAGCGGCCGAAGTCAGATACGCAGTATTTT. It yields the protein CASSPWERPKSDTQYF.

This clone showed up just once. J is TRBJ2-3 and V is TRBV18; no reliable D call. The germline V gene encodes CDR1 KGHSH and CDR2 LQKENI. Trimming shortened V by 1 base and J by 2 bases, and 4 bases separated the two germline ends. The CDR3 loop spans 13 amino acids. CDR3 loop: CASSPQVTDTQYF. The CDR3 bases are TGTGCCAGCTCACCACAGGTCACAGATACGCAGTATTTT.

V gene TRBV2 combines with J gene TRBJ1-5; D is unresolved. The germline V and J ends were trimmed by 6 bases and 0 bases, with 9 bases remaining between them. The germline gives CDR1 SNHLY, CDR2 FYNNEI. This CDR3 comprises 14 residues. CDR3 bases: TGTGCCAGCAGCAGCTTGCCTAGCAATCAGCCCCAGCATTTT. Amino acid sequence: CASSSLPSNQPQHF. The full variable domain, in which reference TRBV2 and TRBJ1-5 provide the parts outside the CDR3, is EPEVTQTPSHQVTQMGQEVILRCVPISNHLYFYWYRQILGQKVEFLVSFYNNEISEKSEIFDDQFSVERPDGSNFTLKIRSTKLEDSAMYFCASSSLPSNQPQHFGDGTRLSIL.

This rearrangement joins TRBV6-6 to TRBJ1-2; 7 bases are shared with TRBD1. Germline-derived CDR1 and CDR2 are MNHNY and SVGAGI (reference sequence). V was clipped by 3 bases and J by 6 bases; unmatched bases: 7. The CDR3 contains 14 residues. The CDR3 here is CASSYPGQMNGYTF. The CDR3 DNA follows: TGTGCCAGCAGTTATCCGGGACAGATGAATGGCTACACCTTC.

This clone turned up a few times. This chain uses TRBV10-3 with TRBJ1-2; D possibly corresponds to TRBD1 (6 bases). The CDR3 sequence is 14 residues long. Per germline, CDR1 ENHRY and CDR2 SYGVKD. With 3 bases removed from V and 6 bases from J, the gap between germline ends came to 14 bases. This CDR3 is CAISDGWTENGYTF. The DNA of the CDR3 is TGTGCCATCAGTGATGGGTGGACAGAAAATGGCTACACCTTC.

The rearrangement uses TRBV7-8 and TRBJ1-2, with a tentative D call TRBD1 (6 bases). CDR1 SGHVS and CDR2 FQNEAQ come from the germline V gene. The CDR3 is 14 amino acids. V was cut by 2 bases and J by 4 bases, with 11 bases left in between. The CDR3 here is CASSLQGPTYGYTF. The CDR3 DNA reads as TGTGCCAGCAGCTTACAGGGGCCCACCTATGGCTACACCTTC.

This clone was counted between two and nine times. The chain combines TRBV6-5 with TRBJ1-1; D is ambiguous. This CDR3 is built from 15 residues. Germline loops: CDR1 MNHEY, CDR2 SVGAGI. The germline V and J ends were trimmed by 2 bases and 1 base, with 11 bases remaining between them. The CDR3 DNA follows: TGTGCCAGCAGTTACAATCCTCGGGGGAACACTGAAGCTTTCTTT. It is translated as CASSYNPRGNTEAFF.

V gene TRBV10-2 combines with J gene TRBJ2-3; TRBD2 aligns across 7 bases. With V trimmed by 6 bases and J by 0 bases, 12 bases remained unmatched. The CDR3 is 17 residues long. Germline loops: CDR1 WSHSY, CDR2 SAAADI. The CDR3 loop reads CASSPLREGTSTDTQYF. For the CDR3, the DNA is TGCGCCAGCAGCCCCCTCAGGGAGGGGACTAGCACAGATACGCAGTATTTT.

The V gene is TRBV6-6, the J gene TRBJ1-5, with D uncertain. From germline, CDR1 is MNHNY and CDR2 SVGAGI (reference sequence). The CDR3 runs 13 residues. V was pared by 6 bases and J by 1 base, with 7 bases between. The CDR3 spells CASSGESNQPQHF. DNA for the CDR3: TGTGCCAGCAGCGGGGAGAGCAATCAGCCCCAGCATTTT.

The chain combines TRBV10-3 with TRBJ2-6; a weak D match, TRBD1 (6 bases). The CDR3 totals 14 residues. Between the trimmed V and J ends, which lost 6 bases and 8 bases, there was a span of 14 bases. Germline CDR1 ENHRY, CDR2 SYGVKD. The CDR3 is CAISEQGGTNVLTF. The CDR3 bases are TGTGCCATCAGCGAACAGGGCGGTACCAACGTCCTGACTTTC.

The rearrangement uses TRBV15 and TRBJ1-1; no reliable D call. The CDR3 length is 15 residues. Germline assignment: CDR1 LNHNV and CDR2 YYDKDF (reference sequence). Deletions cut 1 base from V and 3 bases from J, with 12 bases between. CDR3 amino acids: CATSRGRGVHTEAFF. CDR3 coding DNA: TGTGCCACCAGCAGAGGACGTGGGGTCCACACTGAAGCTTTCTTT.

J is TRBJ1-1 and V is TRBV6-5; TRBD1 matches 7 bases. CDR3 length: 14 residues. Germline values: CDR1 MNHEY, CDR2 SVGAGI. With V trimmed by 0 bases and J by 9 bases, 7 bases remained unmatched. The CDR3 region is CASSYSVRQGQAFF. CDR3 nucleotides: TGTGCCAGCAGTTACTCGGTCCGACAGGGTCAAGCTTTCTTT.

This chain links TRBV5-1 with TRBJ2-4; D might be TRBD1 or TRBD2, each matching 5 bases. Germline CDR1 is SGHRS and CDR2 is YFSETQ. The CDR3 consists of 12 residues. Trimming took off 7 bases at V and 16 bases at J, with 21 bases between the two ends. CDR3 nucleotides: TGCGCCAGCGCGGTCTTGGGGGATCCGATTTACTTC. It yields the protein CASAVLGDPIYF.

The chain is built from TRBV19 and TRBJ1-5; 8 positions agree with TRBD1. Looked up from germline, CDR1 is LNHDA and CDR2 is SQIVND (reference sequence). V gave up 7 bases and J gave up 0 bases; unmatched junction bases: 14. The CDR3 is 18 amino acids. CDR3 in DNA: TGTGCCAGTACCGCCGGGGACAGGCGGTATAATAGCAATCAGCCCCAGCATTTT. Translation: CASTAGDRRYNSNQPQHF. Using reference TRBV19 and TRBJ1-5 for the parts outside the CDR3, the full variable domain is DGGITQSPKYLFRKEGQNVTLSCEQNLNHDAMYWYRQDPGQGLRLIYYSQIVNDFQKGDIAEGYSVSREKKESFPLTVTSAQKNPTAFYLCASTAGDRRYNSNQPQHFGDGTRLSIL.

The chain has TRBV5-1 and TRBJ1-4, with a weak D call TRBD1 (6 bases). The CDR3 spans 16 residues. V was pared by 5 bases and J by 8 bases, with 22 bases between. The germline gives CDR1 SGHRS, CDR2 YFSETQ. The CDR3 sequence: CASSNPRQGGGEKLFF. The CDR3, as DNA: TGCGCCAGCAGTAACCCCCGTCAAGGGGGAGGGGAAAAACTGTTTTTT. Filled out from reference TRBV5-1 and TRBJ1-4, the complete variable domain reads KAGVTQTPRYLIKTRGQQVTLSCSPISGHRSVSWYQQTPGQGLQFLFEYFSETQRNKGNFPGRFSGRQFSNSRSEMNVSTLELGDSALYLCASSNPRQGGGEKLFFGSGTQLSVL.

DNA for the CDR3: TGTGCCAGCAGCTTGAGAAGTCGGGGACGGACCCCTACCTACGAGCAGTACGTC. Protein product: CASSLRSRGRTPTYEQYV. The chain joins TRBV5-4 to TRBJ2-7; either TRBD1 or TRBD2 may supply D (5 bases each). Trimming removed 1 base at V and 2 bases at J, with 22 bases between. Germline loops: CDR1 SGHNT, CDR2 YYREEE (reference sequence). There are 18 residues in the CDR3.

The J gene is TRBJ1-1, the V gene TRBV20-1, with D perhaps matching TRBD1 (6 bases). The V gene's germline CDR1 is DFQATT and CDR2 SNEGSKA (reference sequence). Trimming cost V 5 bases and J 9 bases, with 13 bases left between them. The CDR3 totals 11 residues. CDR3: CSALRQEKAFF. In DNA form, the CDR3 reads TGCAGTGCTCTAAGACAGGAGAAAGCTTTCTTT.

The V call is TRBV6-4, the J call TRBJ1-2; 12 positions agree with TRBD1. This CDR3 has 14 amino acids. Trimming removed 6 bases from V and 8 bases from J; junction bases left unmatched: 7. The germline CDR1 and CDR2 sequences are MRHNA and SNTAGT. CDR3 in amino acids: CASRPGQGAQGYTF. The CDR3 DNA follows: TGTGCCAGCAGACCGGGACAGGGGGCACAGGGCTACACCTTC.

The chain couples TRBV5-1 to TRBJ2-7; D gene uncertain. Trimming stripped 4 bases from V and 4 bases from J, with 12 bases between. The V gene's germline CDR1 is SGHRS and CDR2 YFSETQ. The CDR3 extends over 13 amino acids. CDR3 sequence: CASSPRREYEQYF. CDR3 nucleotides: TGCGCCAGCAGCCCGCGACGTGAATACGAGCAGTACTTC. The complete variable domain, with remaining parts taken from reference TRBV5-1 and TRBJ2-7, reads KAGVTQTPRYLIKTRGQQVTLSCSPISGHRSVSWYQQTPGQGLQFLFEYFSETQRNKGNFPGRFSGRQFSNSRSEMNVSTLELGDSALYLCASSPRREYEQYFGPGTRLTVT.

This CDR3 is CASSLQESHEQYV. The CDR3 coding sequence is TGTGCCAGCTCGCTACAGGAGTCCCACGAGCAGTACGTC. This sequence joins TRBV18 and TRBJ2-7; maybe TRBD1 (5 bases). The CDR3 spans 13 residues. CDR1 KGHSH and CDR2 LQKENI come from the germline V gene. V was trimmed by 6 bases and J by 5 bases, leaving 14 bases between them.

The CDR3 coding sequence is TGTGCCAGCAGCCAAGAGAGTGCCGGGCTAGCCAAAAACATTCAGTACTTC. Translated, it gives CASSQESAGLAKNIQYF. J is TRBJ2-4 and V is TRBV4-2; D gene unclear. This CDR3 has 17 amino acids. The V and J ends lost 0 bases and 0 bases respectively, with 12 bases between them. The germline gives CDR1 LGHNA, CDR2 YNFKEQ.

The V call is TRBV28, the J call TRBJ1-1; D remains ambiguous. Germline assignment: CDR1 MDHEN and CDR2 SYDVKM. Deletions cut 3 bases from V and 8 bases from J, with 10 bases between. This CDR3 is 12 amino acids long. CDR3 residues: CASSFYPAEAFF. The CDR3 DNA reads as TGTGCCAGCAGTTTCTACCCCGCCGAAGCTTTCTTT.

In this sample, this clone turned up once. The genes are TRBV6-1 and TRBJ2-7, with TRBD1 matching over 7 bases. Germline loops: CDR1 MNHNS, CDR2 SASEGT. The length of the CDR3 is 13 residues. J gave up 3 bases and V 10 bases, and 9 bases lay outside the gene matches. The CDR3 loop is CATNPGQFYEQYV. CDR3 in DNA: TGTGCCACCAATCCGGGACAGTTCTACGAGCAGTACGTC.

This chain connects TRBV7-2 to TRBJ2-5; D unclear. The CDR3 consists of 13 residues. Germline CDR1 reads SGHTA; CDR2 reads FQGNSA. V was shortened by 2 bases and J by 2 bases, with 6 bases between the two germline ends. The CDR3 loop reads CASSLFRQETQYF. CDR3 nucleotide sequence: TGTGCCAGCAGCTTATTTAGGCAAGAGACCCAGTACTTC.

The V and J genes are TRBV2 and TRBJ1-2; no reliable D call. CDR3 length equals 13 residues. V shed 3 bases and J shed 6 bases, with 11 bases lying between them. CDR1 is SNHLY, CDR2 FYNNEI, per germline. The CDR3 loop is CASSERAVDGYTF. The CDR3 bases are TGTGCCAGCAGTGAGAGGGCAGTGGATGGCTACACCTTC.

DNA for the CDR3: TGTGCTAGTGGAACGACTAGCGGCCGGGAGCTGTTTTTT. Translating gives CASGTTSGRELFF. This chain links TRBV12-5 with TRBJ2-2, with 9 bases identical to TRBD2. V was clipped by 6 bases and J by 9 bases; unmatched bases: 5. This CDR3 is built from 13 residues. Germline V gene sequence: CDR1 LGHNT, CDR2 FRNRAP. The whole variable domain, filled in from reference TRBV12-5 and TRBJ2-2, reads DARVTQTPRHKVTEMGQEVTMRCQPILGHNTVFWYRQTMMQGLELLAYFRNRAPLDDSGMPKDRFSAEMPDATLATLKIQPSEPRDSAVYFCASGTTSGRELFFGEGSRLTVL.